These 30 T cell receptor beta chains were all obtained from the same sample, sequenced in a study of memory CD4+ T cells and cytomegalovirus serostatus. The repertoire was sequenced with immunoSEQ multiplex PCR; TCRdb's copy has only in-frame clones and lacks some. This repertoire shows 35,000 to 45,000 clones, roughly 77% found once; its top ten account for 0.79%. The sort gate was single viable CD3+CD4+CD8-CD45RO+ cells for memory CD4+ T cells. Sequencing used memory CD4+ T cells from blood. These receptors were collected from an adult in good health and CMV-seronegative.

As concerns this clone: One end of the junction does not line up with germline, which may come from a read error. This rearrangement joins TRBV6-1 to TRBJ1-2; D not resolved. The CDR3 contains 13 residues. CDR1 is MNHNS, CDR2 SASEGT, per germline. The CDR3 here is CASREASDYGYTF. Here the CDR3 DNA reads TGTGCCAGCAGAGAAGCTTCCGACTATGGCTACACCTTC.

CDR3 amino acids: CASSGAGVAGGAFYEQFF. The CDR3 DNA reads TGTGCCAGCAGTGGGGCAGGGGTGGCCGGGGGGGCCTTCTATGAGCAGTTCTTC. The rearrangement links TRBV6-1 to TRBJ2-1; TRBD2 matches 8 bases. The germline gives CDR1 MNHNS, CDR2 SASEGT. V lost 4 bases to trimming and J lost 8 bases; unmatched junction nucleotides: 19. The CDR3 length is 18 residues.

In this sample, this clone turned up once. The chain combines TRBV13 with TRBJ2-5; the D is unclear. With the DNA end fitting TRBJ2-7 better, the J assignment may be wrong. Germline V gene lookup returns CDR1 PRHDT and CDR2 FYEKMQ (reference sequence). CDR3 length: 11 amino acids. The CDR3 reads CASSYRYEQYF. CDR3 bases: TGTGCCAGCAGCTATAGATACGAGCAGTACTTC.

In this sample, this clone turned up a few times. The rearrangement links TRBV28 to TRBJ1-6; TRBD1 is a possible D gene (5 bases). The V gene lost 4 bases and the J gene lost 11 bases, with 21 bases spanning the gap. Germline lookup yields CDR1 MDHEN and CDR2 SYDVKM. CDR3 length: 16 residues. The CDR3 nucleotides read TGTGCCAGCAGTTCCACAACTCCAGGGAGCCAGGCACCCCTCCACTTT. Its protein product is CASSSTTPGSQAPLHF.

This clone was picked up a small number of times. The rearrangement uses TRBV30 and TRBJ1-1, with D unresolved. CDR1 and CDR2 from the germline V gene are GTSNPN and SVGIG (reference sequence). The CDR3 spans 13 residues. The V and J ends lost 2 bases and 7 bases respectively, with 14 bases between them. DNA for the CDR3: TGTGCCTGGAGTATTGGGGAAGCGGATGAAGCTTTCTTT. The encoded protein is CAWSIGEADEAFF.

This clone appeared a single time. The chain joins TRBV27 to TRBJ2-1, with D uncertain. V lost 2 bases, J lost 6 bases, and 17 bases lay in between. The germline gives CDR1 MNHEY, CDR2 SMNVEV (reference sequence). CDR3 length: 16 residues. CDR3 sequence: CASSLSPGRSINEQFF. Here the CDR3 DNA reads TGTGCCAGCAGTTTAAGCCCCGGCAGGTCGATCAATGAGCAGTTCTTC.

The chain couples TRBV5-6 to TRBJ1-6; D is uncertain. The CDR3 is 16 residues long. The V gene lost 0 bases and the J gene lost 9 bases, with 16 bases spanning the gap. Germline CDR1 is SGHDT and CDR2 is YYEEEE. CDR3 coding DNA: TGTGCCAGCAGCTTGGGTGGTTTAGGGATGGGTTCACCCCTCCACTTT. Translated, it gives CASSLGGLGMGSPLHF. Looking up the rest from reference TRBV5-6 and TRBJ1-6 gives the full variable domain: DAGVTQSPTHLIKTRGQQVTLRCSPKSGHDTVSWYQQALGQGPQFIFQYYEEEERQRGNFPDRFSGHQFPNYSSELNVNALLLGDSALYLCASSLGGLGMGSPLHFGNGTRLTVT.

The chain is built from TRBV4-2 and TRBJ2-3; D call uncertain. Trimming removed 2 bases at V and 4 bases at J, with 7 bases between. Germline V CDR1 and CDR2: LGHNA, YNFKEQ. The CDR3 loop spans 13 amino acids. CDR3 in amino acids: CASSQPGADTQYF. DNA for the CDR3: TGTGCCAGCAGCCAACCCGGCGCAGATACGCAGTATTTT.

The CDR3 loop is CATPPTGATYGYTF. The CDR3 DNA reads TGTGCCACCCCACCGACAGGGGCCACCTATGGCTACACCTTC. V gene TRBV7-9 combines with J gene TRBJ1-2; 8 bases are shared with TRBD1. The CDR3 has 14 residues. The J segment lost 4 bases and the V segment lost 10 bases, leaving 11 bases of the junction unmatched. CDR1 and CDR2 from the germline V gene are SEHNR and FQNEAQ (reference sequence).

The chain joins TRBV15 to TRBJ2-5; 15 nucleotides align to TRBD2. V dropped 3 bases and J dropped 0; count of bases not matched to a gene: 2. The germline gives CDR1 LNHNV, CDR2 YYDKDF (reference sequence). CDR3 length equals 17 residues. CDR3 bases: TGTGCCACCAGCAGGGGACTAGCGGGGGGTGACCAAGAGACCCAGTACTTC. It translates to CATSRGLAGGDQETQYF.

This clone was recorded only once. This chain links TRBV18 with TRBJ2-2, with D possibly being TRBD2 (5 bases). Germline assignment: CDR1 KGHSH and CDR2 LQKENI. The CDR3 is made up of 14 amino acids. The germline V and J ends were trimmed by 3 bases and 6 bases, with 11 bases remaining between them. CDR3 loop: CASSPASWAGELFF. The CDR3 nucleotides read TGTGCCAGCTCACCCGCTAGCTGGGCCGGGGAGCTGTTTTTT.

This chain links TRBV5-1 with TRBJ1-1, with D tentatively TRBD1 (6 bases). From germline, CDR1 is SGHRS and CDR2 YFSETQ. There are 16 residues in the CDR3. With 3 bases removed from V and 6 bases from J, the gap between germline ends came to 21 bases. In DNA form, the CDR3 reads TGCGCCAGCAGCTCCAAAACAGGGTTCGGGTTCCCTGAAGCTTTCTTT. Translating it yields CASSSKTGFGFPEAFF.

The chain has TRBV6-6 and TRBJ2-1; 7 nucleotides agree with TRBD2. This CDR3 contains 13 residues. The V segment lost 6 bases and the J segment 4 bases; nucleotides outside the gene matches: 3. The germline V gene has CDR1 MNHNY and CDR2 SVGAGI (reference sequence). CDR3 sequence: CASSSSGYNEQFF. The CDR3 DNA reads as TGTGCCAGCAGCTCTAGCGGATACAATGAGCAGTTCTTC.

The gene calls are TRBV19 and TRBJ2-1; 9 positions agree with TRBD1. The trim removed 9 bases at V and 4 bases at J, leaving 16 bases unmatched. CDR1 is LNHDA and CDR2 is SQIVND in the germline V gene (reference sequence). The CDR3 is made up of 17 amino acids. The CDR3 loop is CASSLDGPGQGYNEQFF. Here the CDR3 DNA reads TGTGCCAGCTCACTCGACGGACCGGGACAGGGTTACAATGAGCAGTTCTTC.

The chain employs TRBV19 and TRBJ1-1; perhaps TRBD1 as D (5 bases). Germline-derived CDR1 and CDR2 are LNHDA and SQIVND (reference sequence). The length of the CDR3 is 14 residues. V lost 5 bases and J lost 4, with 14 bases in between. The CDR3 reads CASSPGQGSTEAFF. Here the CDR3 DNA reads TGTGCCAGTAGTCCAGGGCAGGGTAGCACTGAAGCTTTCTTT.

In its sample, this clone was seen a few times. The rearrangement uses TRBV7-9 and TRBJ1-1; no firm D call. V lost 0 bases and J 9 bases, leaving 11 bases between the germline ends. The CDR3 covers 13 residues. In germline, CDR1 is SEHNR, CDR2 FQNEAQ (reference sequence). CDR3 DNA sequence: TGTGCCAGCAGCTTAGCGGGTGGGGAGCAAGCTTTCTTT. Its translation: CASSLAGGEQAFF.

This chain links TRBV5-6 with TRBJ1-6; D may be TRBD1 (5 bases). Germline CDR1 is SGHDT and CDR2 is YYEEEE. Trimming left V 4 bases short and J 6 bases short, with 14 bases between. The CDR3 spans 15 residues. CDR3 loop: CASSLSGTGNSPLHF. DNA of the CDR3: TGTGCCAGCAGCCTTTCCGGCACAGGTAATTCACCCCTCCACTTT.

The chain combines TRBV11-3 with TRBJ2-1; D might be TRBD1 or TRBD2, each matching 5 bases. CDR3 size: 17 residues. V was cut by 5 bases and J by 4 bases, with 21 bases left in between. Germline assignment: CDR1 SGHNT and CDR2 YENEEA. The DNA of the CDR3 is TGTGCCAGCAGCCTCAGTGGGGACCTAGTTACGTACAATGAGCAGTTCTTC. It yields the protein CASSLSGDLVTYNEQFF.

The genes are TRBV6-5 and TRBJ2-3; 8 bases agree with TRBD1. The CDR3 spans 12 residues. The germline V gene has CDR1 MNHEY and CDR2 SVGAGI. Losses at the gene ends were 6 bases for V and 6 bases for J; bases not matched to a gene: 2. In DNA form, the CDR3 reads TGTGCCAGCAGGGACAGGGCTGATACGCAGTATTTT. Translation gives CASRDRADTQYF.

DNA for the CDR3: TGTGCCAGCACAAAGGATCCAGCTTCGGGTGGCTACACCTTC. It yields the protein CASTKDPASGGYTF. The chain carries TRBV7-2 and TRBJ1-2; the D is unclear. The V gene lost 7 bases and the J gene lost 7 bases, with 19 bases spanning the gap. Germline CDR1 reads SGHTA; CDR2 reads FQGNSA. The CDR3 loop spans 14 amino acids.

This chain joins TRBV5-4 and TRBJ2-2; TRBD1 matches at 8 bases. Germline V CDR1 and CDR2: SGHNT, YYREEE (reference sequence). The length of the CDR3 is 15 residues. The V and J ends lost 6 bases and 1 base, in that order; junction bases with no gene match: 5. The CDR3 DNA reads TGTGCCAGCACGCCAGGGGGCTTGAACACCGGGGAGCTGTTTTTT. The encoded protein is CASTPGGLNTGELFF.

The J gene is TRBJ1-4, the V gene TRBV6-5; 9 bases match TRBD1. Unmatched junction bases numbered 8, after V lost 6 bases and J lost 6 bases. The CDR3 extends over 15 amino acids. The germline V gene encodes CDR1 MNHEY and CDR2 SVGAGI. The CDR3 nucleotides read TGTGCCAGCAGGCAAAGGACAGGGGCGGATGAAAAACTGTTTTTT. Amino acids: CASRQRTGADEKLFF.

The chain is built from TRBV30 and TRBJ1-1; D is undetermined. Per the germline V gene, CDR1 is GTSNPN and CDR2 is SVGIG (reference sequence). CDR3 length: 13 residues. V gave up 1 base and J gave up 1 base, with 7 bases separating them. The CDR3 spells CAWSGVGNTEAFF. The CDR3 region has the DNA TGTGCCTGGAGTGGGGTAGGGAACACTGAAGCTTTCTTT. Combining the CDR3 with reference TRBV30 and TRBJ1-1 gives the whole variable domain SQTIHQWPATLVQPVGSPLSLECTVEGTSNPNLYWYRQAAGRGLQLLFYSVGIGQISSEVPQNLSASRPQDRQFILSSKKLLLSDSGFYLCAWSGVGNTEAFFGQGTRLTVV.

The chain combines TRBV7-7 with TRBJ2-7; D gene ambiguous. The V end lost 3 bases, the J end lost 2 bases, and 5 bases lay between the germline ends. CDR1 and CDR2 from the germline V gene are SSHAT and FNYEAQ (reference sequence). This CDR3 contains 12 residues. CDR3: CASSLWTYEQYF. The CDR3 DNA is TGTGCCAGCAGCTTGTGGACCTACGAGCAGTACTTC.

The rearrangement uses TRBV9 and TRBJ2-7; D is ambiguous. V was trimmed by 0 bases and J by 4 bases, leaving 8 bases between them. Germline V gives CDR1 SGDLS, CDR2 YYNGEE. The CDR3 consists of 13 residues. CDR3 amino acids: CASSVEDTYEQYF. Written as DNA, the CDR3 is TGTGCCAGCAGCGTAGAAGACACGTACGAGCAGTACTTC.

The V call is TRBV11-1, the J call TRBJ1-2; D may be TRBD1 (5 bases). Trimming took 6 bases from V and 2 from J, leaving 22 bases between them. CDR3 length: 17 amino acids. Looked up from germline, CDR1 is SGHAT and CDR2 is FQDESV (reference sequence). The CDR3, as DNA: TGTGCCAGCAGACGAAAACTGGGACTACCTAAGAACTATGGCTACACCTTC. Amino acid sequence: CASRRKLGLPKNYGYTF. The variable domain in full, completed from reference TRBV11-1 and TRBJ1-2, reads EAEVAQSPRYKITEKSQAVAFWCDPISGHATLYWYRQILGQGPELLVQFQDESVVDDSQLPKDRFSAERLKGVDSTLKIQPAELGDSAMYLCASRRKLGLPKNYGYTFGSGTRLTVV.

This clone came up a few times. The chain is built from TRBV5-1 and TRBJ1-6; D is uncertain. The V gene lost 4 bases and the J gene lost 8 bases, with 10 bases spanning the gap. CDR3 length equals 13 residues. The germline gives CDR1 SGHRS, CDR2 YFSETQ. The CDR3: CASSGGLHSPLHF. The CDR3 coding sequence is TGCGCCAGCAGCGGAGGGCTACATTCACCCCTCCACTTT.

A single count supports this clone. The J gene is TRBJ2-1, the V gene TRBV7-3, with D unclear. V gave up 0 bases and J gave up 8 bases, with 20 bases separating them. Germline CDR1 reads SGHTA; CDR2 reads FQGTGA. This CDR3 contains 17 residues. CDR3 sequence reads: CASSLTPSRLQSHEQFF. CDR3 bases: TGTGCCAGCAGCTTAACCCCCTCGCGGCTCCAGTCCCATGAGCAGTTCTTC.

This rearrangement joins TRBV2 to TRBJ1-5, with 12 bases lining up with TRBD1. From germline, CDR1 is SNHLY and CDR2 FYNNEI. The CDR3 length is 15 residues. Germline trimming cut 7 bases from V and 7 bases from J; bases unmatched to any gene: 8. CDR3 protein: CASNRDRGQGQPQHF. In DNA, the CDR3 is TGTGCCAGCAACCGGGACAGGGGGCAAGGCCAGCCCCAGCATTTT. Combining the CDR3 with reference TRBV2 and TRBJ1-5 gives the whole variable domain EPEVTQTPSHQVTQMGQEVILRCVPISNHLYFYWYRQILGQKVEFLVSFYNNEISEKSEIFDDQFSVERPDGSNFTLKIRSTKLEDSAMYFCASNRDRGQGQPQHFGDGTRLSIL.

CDR3 in amino acids: CASRPNRDSGANVLTF. CDR3 in DNA: TGTGCCAGTAGGCCAAACAGGGACTCTGGGGCCAACGTCCTGACTTTC. V and J are TRBV19 and TRBJ2-6; TRBD1 might be the D (6 bases). The CDR3 length is 16 residues. From germline, CDR1 is LNHDA and CDR2 SQIVND (reference sequence). Deletions cut 6 bases from V and 0 bases from J, with 12 bases between.